This T cell receptor beta chain was identified during a study of CD8+CD57+ T cells in acquired aplastic anemia. Turning to the study itself: An average of roughly 2.9 ug of DNA was obtained from sorted CD4+ and CD8+ cells. Healthy donors yielded some 10 million CD4+ cell reads on average.

Points from the study as a whole: Both patients and controls carried the same twenty-nine CD8+ CDR3 sequences.

Trimming left V 3 bases short and J 5 bases short, with 25 bases between. Germline V lookup: CDR1 SGHAT, CDR2 FQNNGV. The CDR3 length is 18 residues. CDR3 and TCR beta VDJ profiling relied on a genomic DNA template. TCRdb reprocessed the reads via MiXCR and lists one record per CDR3 protein. The sample records tens of thousands of distinct CDR3 sequences, around two thirds being singletons. In the case of this clonotype: Its antigen remains unknown.

This sequence originates from a human donor in good health, serving as a control. The genes are TRBV11-2 and TRBJ2-5, with TRBD2 as a possible D gene (7 bases). Sequenced material: sorted CD4+, CD8+, or CD8+CD57+ T cells (not recorded which) from PBMCs. The CDR3 nucleotides read TGTGCCAGCAGCTTCCCGGCTGGCGGGGGCGTCCTCCAGGAGACCCAGTACTTC. This sequence encodes CASSFPAGGGVLQETQYF.